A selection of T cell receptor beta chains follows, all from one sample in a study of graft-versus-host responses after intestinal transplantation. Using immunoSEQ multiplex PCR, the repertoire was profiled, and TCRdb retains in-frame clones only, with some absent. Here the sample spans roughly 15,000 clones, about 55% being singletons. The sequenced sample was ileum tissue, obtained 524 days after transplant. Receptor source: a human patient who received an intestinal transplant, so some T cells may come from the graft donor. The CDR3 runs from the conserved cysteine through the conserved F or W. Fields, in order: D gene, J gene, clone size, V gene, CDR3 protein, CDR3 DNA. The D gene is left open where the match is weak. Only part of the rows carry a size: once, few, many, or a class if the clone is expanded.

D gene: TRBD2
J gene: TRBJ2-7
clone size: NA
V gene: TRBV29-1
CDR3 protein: CSVERLGGGYEQYF
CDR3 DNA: TGCAGCGTTGAACGTCTCGGCGGGGGCTACGAGCAGTACTTC

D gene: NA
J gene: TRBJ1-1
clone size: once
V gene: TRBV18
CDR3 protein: CASSQDSSNTEAFF
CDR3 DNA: TGTGCCAGCTCACAGGACAGTTCTAACACTGAAGCTTTCTTT

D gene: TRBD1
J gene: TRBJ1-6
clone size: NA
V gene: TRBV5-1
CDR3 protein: CASSLDGQDNSPLHF
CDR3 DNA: TGCGCCAGCAGCTTGGACGGACAGGATAATTCACCCCTCCACTTT

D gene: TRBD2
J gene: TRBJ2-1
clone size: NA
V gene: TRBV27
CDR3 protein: CASSRLAGGRSYNEQFF
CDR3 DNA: TGTGCCAGCAGTCGACTAGCGGGGGGACGCTCCTACAATGAGCAGTTCTTC

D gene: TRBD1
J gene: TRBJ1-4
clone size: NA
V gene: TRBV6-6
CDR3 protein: CASSYLGQGAEKLFF
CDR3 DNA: TGTGCCAGCAGTTACCTAGGACAGGGGGCTGAAAAACTGTTTTTT

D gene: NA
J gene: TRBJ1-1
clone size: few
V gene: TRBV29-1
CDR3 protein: CSVTAVTEAFF
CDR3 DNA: TGCAGCGTTACGGCGGTCACTGAAGCTTTCTTT

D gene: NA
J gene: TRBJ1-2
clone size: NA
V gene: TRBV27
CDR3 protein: CASSHDSLANYGYTF
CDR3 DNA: TGTGCCAGCAGCCATGACAGCCTAGCTAACTATGGCTACACCTTC

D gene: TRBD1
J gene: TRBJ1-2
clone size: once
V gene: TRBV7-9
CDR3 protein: CASSRQGPSGYTF
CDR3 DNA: TGTGCCAGCAGCCGACAGGGCCCCTCTGGCTACACCTTC

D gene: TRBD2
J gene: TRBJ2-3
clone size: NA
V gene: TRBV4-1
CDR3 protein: CASSQVTSGGADTQYF
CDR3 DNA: TGCGCCAGCAGCCAAGTGACTAGCGGGGGGGCAGATACGCAGTATTTT

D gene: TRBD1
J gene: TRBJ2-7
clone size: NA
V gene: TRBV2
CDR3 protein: CANPDRVEGYEQYF
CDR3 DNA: TGTGCCAACCCAGACAGGGTTGAGGGCTACGAGCAGTACTTC

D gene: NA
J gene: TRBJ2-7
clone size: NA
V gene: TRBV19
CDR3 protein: CASSAHRGGSYEQYF
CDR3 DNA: TGTGCCAGTAGTGCCCACAGGGGGGGGTCCTACGAGCAGTACTTC

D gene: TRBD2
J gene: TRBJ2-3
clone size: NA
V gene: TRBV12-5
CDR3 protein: CASGPGLAGSTDTQYF
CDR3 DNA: TGTGCTAGTGGGCCGGGACTAGCGGGGAGCACAGATACGCAGTATTTT

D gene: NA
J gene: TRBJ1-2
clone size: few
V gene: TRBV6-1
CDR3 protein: CASSLAGFGYTF
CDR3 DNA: TGTGCCAGCAGCCTAGCGGGGTTTGGCTACACCTTC

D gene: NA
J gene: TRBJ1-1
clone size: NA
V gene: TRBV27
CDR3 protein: CASSLRGRGGYTEAFF
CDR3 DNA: TGTGCCAGCAGTCTAAGGGGCAGGGGCGGATACACTGAAGCTTTCTTT

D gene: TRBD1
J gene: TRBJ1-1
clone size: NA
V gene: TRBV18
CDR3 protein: CASSPTTGGAGEAFF
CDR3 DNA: TGTGCCAGCTCACCCACTACAGGGGGCGCGGGTGAAGCTTTCTTT

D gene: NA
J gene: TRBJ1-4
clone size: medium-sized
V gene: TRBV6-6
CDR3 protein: CASSYLQDSPMFF
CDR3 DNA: TGTGCCAGCAGTTACCTACAGGACAGTCCAATGTTTTTT

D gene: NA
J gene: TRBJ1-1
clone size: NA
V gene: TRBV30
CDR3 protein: CAWSPRELGSKAFF
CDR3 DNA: TGTGCCTGGAGTCCCCGGGAGTTGGGGTCCAAAGCTTTCTTT

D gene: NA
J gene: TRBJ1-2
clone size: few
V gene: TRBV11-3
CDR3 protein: CASSFGFNYGYTF
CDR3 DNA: TGTGCCAGCAGCTTCGGGTTTAACTATGGCTACACCTTC

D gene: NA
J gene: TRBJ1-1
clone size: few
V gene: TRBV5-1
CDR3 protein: CASHTASAGEAFF
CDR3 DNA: TGCGCCAGCCACACGGCCTCGGCAGGTGAAGCTTTCTTT

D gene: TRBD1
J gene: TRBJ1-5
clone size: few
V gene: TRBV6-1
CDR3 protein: CASSEGTGYQSQHF
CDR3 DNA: TGTGCCAGCAGTGAAGGGACAGGATATCAGTCCCAGCATTTT

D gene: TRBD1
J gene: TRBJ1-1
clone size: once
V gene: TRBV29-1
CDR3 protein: CSCYPGQGEAFF
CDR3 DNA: TGCAGCTGTTATCCGGGACAGGGCGAAGCTTTCTTT

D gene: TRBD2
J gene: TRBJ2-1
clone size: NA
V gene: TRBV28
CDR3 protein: CASSPERGGSYNEQFF
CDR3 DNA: TGTGCCAGCAGTCCCGAGCGGGGTGGGTCCTACAATGAGCAGTTCTTC